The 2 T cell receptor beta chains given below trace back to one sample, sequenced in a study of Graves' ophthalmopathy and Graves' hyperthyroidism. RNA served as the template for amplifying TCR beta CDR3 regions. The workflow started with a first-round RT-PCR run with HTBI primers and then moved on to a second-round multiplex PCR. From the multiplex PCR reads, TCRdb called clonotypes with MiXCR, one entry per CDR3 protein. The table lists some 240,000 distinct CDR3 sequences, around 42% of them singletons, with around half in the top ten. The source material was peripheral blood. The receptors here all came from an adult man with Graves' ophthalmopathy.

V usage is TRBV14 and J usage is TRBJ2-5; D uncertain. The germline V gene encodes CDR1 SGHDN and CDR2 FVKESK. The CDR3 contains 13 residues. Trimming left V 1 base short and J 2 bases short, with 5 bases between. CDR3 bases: TGTGCCAGCAGCCAAGTCATTCAAGAGACCCAGTACTTC. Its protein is CASSQVIQETQYF.

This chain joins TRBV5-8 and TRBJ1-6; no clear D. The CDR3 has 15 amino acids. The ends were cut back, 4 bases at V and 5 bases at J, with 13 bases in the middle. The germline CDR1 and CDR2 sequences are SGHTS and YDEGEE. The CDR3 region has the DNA TGTGCCAGCAGCAATCCGGGAGCAAATAATTCACCCCTCCACTTT. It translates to CASSNPGANNSPLHF.